This T cell receptor beta chain appears in the sequencing data of a study of cytomegalovirus exposure and HLA in healthy donors. The study, taken as a whole, reports: Sequencing had likely introduced a cluster of highly shared sequence variants as an artifact. TCR beta chain V- and J-gene trimming was linked, in a later analysis, to a missense variant in DCLRE1C.

The PCR used 60 Vbeta and 13 Jbeta primers. Repertoires were generated with immunoSEQ multiplex PCR, while TCRdb's copy carries only in-frame clones and drops some. The sample holds some 130,000 clones, approximately 80% seen once. A remark on this clone: Its target is not known.

The sequencing sample was made of PBMCs. The clonotype was recovered from a man aged 30 to 45 in good health and CMV-seronegative.

This chain's CDR3 is CASSTGTSGSRDEQFF. The CDR3 bases are TGCGCCAGCAGTACCGGGACTAGCGGGAGTAGGGATGAGCAGTTCTTC. V gene TRBV10-1 combines with J gene TRBJ2-1, with 14 nucleotides matching TRBD2. J gave up 8 bases and V 5 bases, and 8 bases lay outside the gene matches. The V gene's germline CDR1 is WNHNN and CDR2 SYGVQD (reference sequence). There are 16 residues in the CDR3.